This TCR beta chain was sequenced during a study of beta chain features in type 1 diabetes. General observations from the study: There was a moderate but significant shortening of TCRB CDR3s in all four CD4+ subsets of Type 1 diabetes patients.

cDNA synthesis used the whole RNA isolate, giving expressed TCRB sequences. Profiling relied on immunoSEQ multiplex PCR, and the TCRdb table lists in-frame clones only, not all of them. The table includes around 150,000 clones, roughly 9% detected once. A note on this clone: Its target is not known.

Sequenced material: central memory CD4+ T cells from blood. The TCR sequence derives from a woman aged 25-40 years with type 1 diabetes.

Here the CDR3 reads CASEAGVQETQYF. CDR3 coding DNA: TGTGCCAGCGAAGCGGGAGTCCAAGAGACCCAGTACTTC. The chain uses TRBV28 and TRBJ2-5; 8 bases map to TRBD2. Germline V gene lookup returns CDR1 MDHEN and CDR2 SYDVKM. V gave up 8 bases and J gave up 1 base; unmatched junction bases: 3. This CDR3 is 13 amino acids long. Full variable domain (remainder filled in from reference TRBV28 and TRBJ2-5): DVKVTQSSRYLVKRTGEKVFLECVQDMDHENMFWYRQDPGLGLRLIYFSYDVKMKEKGDIPEGYSVSREKKERFSLILESASTNQTSMYLCASEAGVQETQYFGPGTRLLVL.